The sequence of this T cell receptor beta chain was determined in a study of T-cell memory formation after mild COVID-19. Each CDR3 protein is one row after TCRdb ran MiXCR on the 5' RACE reads. The table includes around 370,000 distinct CDR3 sequences, 20% to 25% detected once. Trimming took 3 bases from V and 6 from J, leaving 15 bases between them. This CDR3 is 14 amino acids long. Germline CDR1 SQVTM, CDR2 ANQGSEA. Sequences were obtained from PBMCs or a T cell subset sorted from them (not recorded which). This receptor was identified in an adult woman who had mild COVID-19 (a few samples of this study predate the infection). Cell type and time point are not known. The chain employs TRBV29-1 and TRBJ1-5; D possibly corresponds to TRBD1 (5 bases). The CDR3, as DNA: TGCAGCGTTGAGGATCAGGGCGGGGGTCAGCCCCAGCATTTT. Translated: CSVEDQGGGQPQHF.